This T cell receptor beta chain is drawn from a study of CD8 T cells in Susac syndrome. To note about this clonotype: Antigen: not known.

The ends were cut back, 6 bases at V and 1 base at J, with 9 bases in the middle. The germline V gene encodes CDR1 KGHSH and CDR2 LQKENI. CDR3 length equals 13 residues. General study findings and limits: By the study's own acknowledgment, its TCR sequencing and HLA analysis included relatively few individuals.

Random hexamers were used to reverse transcribe the RNA input (about 0.45 to 1 ug). Across 54 Vbeta and 13 Jbeta, immunoSEQ multiplex PCR amplified TCR beta CDR3. TCRdb recomputed calls from the immunoSEQ multiplex PCR reads with MiXCR, one row per CDR3 protein. The data hold 150,000 to 200,000 distinct CDR3 sequences, with more than 85% observed a single time. Sequencing of TCR beta, carried out with a high-throughput approach, was applied to CD8+ and CD4+ T cells from the blood. FACS enriched CD8+ TEMRA cells, while bulk CD8+ and CD4+ were negatively isolated. The sequence came from a human donor with Susac syndrome. Material for sequencing was CD4+ T cells from PBMCs. This rearrangement joins TRBV18 to TRBJ1-1; D is undetermined. The DNA for the CDR3 is TGTGCCAGCTCTCCGGGTAAGAACACTGAAGCTTTCTTT. It encodes CASSPGKNTEAFF.